Detailed here is one T cell receptor beta chain. Its antigen specificity is not known. Base qualities are not provided; no much larger clone lies one nucleotide away. The data originate from a study of cytomegalovirus exposure and HLA in healthy donors (dated by TCRdb to about 2017). About the investigation overall: According to a later analysis, one platform produced both the approximately 110 validation repertoires and the 720 or so repertoires of the first cohort. The study combined high-throughput TCR immunosequencing, statistical association of individual TCRs with disease status, and machine learning to predict cytomegalovirus infection status. A separate validation cohort of 90 to 150 different subjects was used in addition to the roughly 670-subject first cohort. The study was designed to test whether signatures of past pathogen exposure could be identified by cataloging public T cell receptors.

Study-wide findings and limitations: All 120 or so repertoires were used to score co-occurrence in the validation cohort in a later analysis, because that analysis had no HLA typing for the cohort. The authors suggested that the approach could potentially be extended to other disease states and immunological phenotypes. In both the original and validation cohorts, the classifier was reported to diagnose cytomegalovirus status with high specificity and sensitivity. A few of the identified cytomegalovirus-associated TCR beta chains were confirmed in vitro to be specific for cytomegalovirus antigens. In a later analysis, TCRs clustered in the first cohort were found to also tend to co-occur in the roughly 130 validation repertoires, with around 94% of cluster scores above 0. The study listed 164 TCR beta chains as associated with cytomegalovirus. Across donors, most TCR sequences were observed very rarely, whereas some public TCRs were present in many individuals.

The donors were included in the validation cohort of over a hundred subjects, a group kept apart from the roughly 700-subject first cohort. The germline V gene sets CDR1 to SQVTM and CDR2 to ANQGSEA. Including cysteine and phenylalanine, the CDR3 has 11 amino acids. Only the CDR3 DNA stays, 33 bases, in frame from base 1. The library was built by means of the immunoSEQ multiplex PCR assay. Concerning the study's data processing: A statistical classification framework was built to diagnose cytomegalovirus status from the catalog of TCR beta chain sequences. TCRdb stores this immuneACCESS table with in-frame sequences only. Part of the clones is absent; in the studies checked, under half of the shortfall reflects unresolved V genes, and no reason is known for the rest. V and J calls and clone size come straight from that table; D and trimming were deduced from the DNA. This sample is represented by approximately 200,000 clones; just over 90% of them were singletons. Jointly, the top ten make up about 1% of the sample.

The receptor's source is a woman aged 18-35 years in good health and CMV-seronegative. The rearranged chain carries TRBV29-1 and TRBJ2-3; no D gene call is confident. The sequenced sample consisted of PBMCs. Read as DNA, the sequence is TGCCTTACCCTAGGAACAGATACGCAGTATTTT. Its product reads: CLTLGTDTQYF.